This TCR beta chain was captured by sequencing in a study of Tregs in tolerant kidney transplant recipients. Only in-frame clones appear in the TCRdb table, and some are missing; sequencing was by immunoSEQ multiplex PCR. This sample has 55,000 to 80,000 clones, with 95% to 98% found just once. Whole-study results and caveats: Donor-specific Treg expansion exceeded global Treg expansion in tolerant patients, suggesting antigen drive. Tregs expanded with activated donor B cells seemed most donor-specific. Nucleotide sequences could not be compared across some patients' samples due to primer changes.

In regard to this clone: Its antigen remains unknown.

CD4+CD25+CD127- Tregs, CD4+CD25- non-Tregs, CD4 and CD8 cells were sorted. Specimen: Tregs from blood, collected before the transplant. The TCR originated in a human donor who received a combined kidney and bone marrow transplant.

CDR3 loop: CASSLEETGDQPQHF. DNA for the CDR3: TGTGCCAGCAGCTTAGAAGAGACAGGAGATCAGCCCCAGCATTTT. The V and J genes are TRBV7-8 and TRBJ1-5, with D possibly being TRBD1 (6 bases). V gave up 1 base and J gave up 5 bases, with 12 bases separating them. From germline, CDR1 is SGHVS and CDR2 FQNEAQ. CDR3 length: 15 residues.